The 24 T cell receptor beta chains listed next were all sequenced from one sample in a study of PD-L1 blockade in urothelial cancer (dated by TCRdb to between 2016 and 2019). Receptors were amplified or captured by the immunoSEQ multiplex PCR assay. This is the immuneACCESS table as TCRdb keeps it, with only in-frame sequences that have V and J called. A part of the clones is gone; compared with another copy, unresolved V genes explain less than half, and the rest is unexplained. The sample records 75,000 to 95,000 clones, around four fifths of which are singletons. Roughly 7.3% of the sample rests with the top ten. The time point label here, explained by the study, means: pretreatment peripheral blood. Source: PBMCs, taken around atezolizumab (anti-PD-L1) treatment. The origin of the receptors is a man aged 35 to 55 with urothelial cancer.

J is TRBJ1-1 and V is TRBV18; a possible D gene is TRBD1 (5 bases). Trimming pared 0 bases from V and 0 bases from J, leaving 17 bases between. This CDR3 contains 18 residues. Germline V gene sequence: CDR1 KGHSH, CDR2 LQKENI. Here the CDR3 DNA reads TGTGCCAGCTCACCACCGGGGCGGTCGAACGGCATGAACACTGAAGCTTTCTTT. Translation: CASSPPGRSNGMNTEAFF.

The V call is TRBV19, the J call TRBJ1-2, with D possibly TRBD1 on 5 matching bases. Trimming shortened V by 8 bases and J by 12 bases, and 19 bases separated the two germline ends. This CDR3 region has 12 residues. Germline V gene lookup returns CDR1 LNHDA and CDR2 SQIVND (reference sequence). The CDR3 DNA follows: TGTGCCAGTCGACTCTTTGGGGGGAAGGACACCTTC. Translation gives CASRLFGGKDTF.

This clone was seen just once. The chain couples TRBV9 to TRBJ1-1; 8 nucleotides align to TRBD1. Trimming removed 2 bases from V and 3 bases from J; junction bases left unmatched: 6. The length of the CDR3 is 15 residues. In germline, CDR1 is SGDLS, CDR2 YYNGEE. The CDR3 coding sequence is TGTGCCAGCAGCGTCGGACAGGGCGAGCACACTGAAGCTTTCTTT. Protein product: CASSVGQGEHTEAFF.

J is TRBJ2-2 and V is TRBV2; 9 bases map to TRBD2. The CDR3 runs to 15 residues. From germline, CDR1 is SNHLY and CDR2 FYNNEI. J lost 5 bases, V lost 2 bases, and 3 bases had no gene match. The chain's CDR3 is CASSERGRGTGELFF. The CDR3 nucleotides read TGTGCCAGCAGTGAACGCGGGAGGGGGACCGGGGAGCTGTTTTTT.

CDR3 amino acids: CASRVGLGRYGYTF. The CDR3 bases are TGTGCCAGCAGGGTGGGGCTGGGTCGGTATGGCTACACCTTC. The chain joins TRBV6-5 to TRBJ1-2; D is perhaps TRBD1 (5 bases). The germline gives CDR1 MNHEY, CDR2 SVGAGI. CDR3 length: 14 amino acids. The V end lost 6 bases, the J end lost 5 bases, and 16 bases lay between the germline ends.

The chain employs TRBV7-8 and TRBJ2-3, with 9 bases that match TRBD2. CDR3 length: 15 residues. Trimming cost V 2 bases and J 1 base; bases outside gene matches: 1. Germline V gene data show CDR1 as SGHVS and CDR2 as FQNEAQ. This chain's CDR3 is CASSLSSGGTDTQYF. Here the CDR3 DNA reads TGTGCCAGCAGCTTATCTAGCGGGGGCACAGATACGCAGTATTTT.

The CDR3 DNA is TGTGCCAGTAGTACGCCGGGACAGGTACAGCCCCAGCATTTT. Protein sequence: CASSTPGQVQPQHF. The chain is built from TRBV19 and TRBJ1-5; 8 nucleotides agree with TRBD1. Germline trimming cut 4 bases from V and 7 bases from J; bases unmatched to any gene: 6. Germline-derived CDR1 and CDR2 are LNHDA and SQIVND (reference sequence). The CDR3 is 14 amino acids.

V is TRBV2 and J is TRBJ2-7; 7 positions agree with TRBD1. The CDR3 has 14 amino acids. J was trimmed by 0 bases and V by 5 bases; bases with no gene match: 4. The V gene's germline CDR1 is SNHLY and CDR2 FYNNEI. CDR3 bases: TGTGCCAGCAGTACAGGGGCGGGCTCCTACGAGCAGTACTTC. Its translation is CASSTGAGSYEQYF.

This chain uses TRBV5-1 with TRBJ2-3; D not resolved. Trimming took 4 bases from V and 7 from J, leaving 10 bases between them. Germline loops: CDR1 SGHRS, CDR2 YFSETQ. This CDR3 has 12 residues. The CDR3 DNA reads TGCGCCAGCAGCCCGGAGAGGTATACGCAGTATTTT. Translation: CASSPERYTQYF.

The rearrangement links TRBV6-6 to TRBJ2-5, with 9 bases aligning to TRBD1. Trimming took 7 bases from V and 5 from J; bases not matched to a gene: 8. Germline V gives CDR1 MNHNY, CDR2 SVGAGI (reference sequence). The CDR3 totals 14 residues. The CDR3 loop reads CASTQGQGGETQYF. CDR3 DNA: TGTGCCAGCACCCAGGGACAGGGTGGGGAGACCCAGTACTTC.

The V gene is TRBV7-2, the J gene TRBJ2-5; 8 bases align to TRBD2. The ends lost 4 bases at V and 6 bases at J; junction bases unmatched: 7. CDR1 and CDR2 from the germline V gene are SGHTA and FQGNSA. The CDR3 runs to 14 residues. The CDR3 reads CASSSGSGRQTQYF. The DNA for the CDR3 is TGTGCCAGCAGCTCGGGAAGCGGGAGACAGACCCAGTACTTC.

There are a few counts of this clone. The chain uses TRBV5-1 and TRBJ2-7; D is unclear. This CDR3 region has 12 residues. CDR1 is SGHRS, CDR2 YFSETQ, per germline. Trimming took off 0 bases at V and 3 bases at J, with 4 bases between the two ends. This chain's CDR3 is CASSLDGYEQYF. CDR3 in DNA: TGCGCCAGCAGCTTGGACGGCTACGAGCAGTACTTC.

V is TRBV4-1 and J is TRBJ2-7; weak D call: TRBD2 (5 bases). Trimming pared 1 base from V and 5 bases from J, leaving 18 bases between. CDR1 MGHRA and CDR2 YSYEKL come from the germline V gene. The CDR3 consists of 16 residues. CDR3 in amino acids: CASSQGPGVWRDEQYF. The CDR3 DNA reads as TGCGCCAGCAGCCAAGGTCCCGGGGTTTGGCGGGACGAGCAGTACTTC.

V usage is TRBV28 and J usage is TRBJ2-2, with 7 bases that match TRBD1. The CDR3 is 16 residues long. The V gene's germline CDR1 is MDHEN and CDR2 SYDVKM. With 3 bases clipped from V and 7 bases from J, the junction kept 11 bases outside the gene matches. The DNA of the CDR3 is TGTGCCAGCAGTTTTATTGGGGGAACAGGGGTCGGGGAGCTGTTTTTT. This encodes CASSFIGGTGVGELFF.

Only a few counts were recorded for this clone. The chain recombines TRBV30 with TRBJ1-1, with 8 bases that match TRBD1. Trimming at V came to 4 bases and at J to 6 bases, leaving 4 bases not matched to a gene. This CDR3 region has 12 residues. Germline CDR1 is GTSNPN and CDR2 is SVGIG (reference sequence). The CDR3 here is CAWNTGGPEAFF. DNA of the CDR3: TGTGCCTGGAACACAGGGGGTCCTGAAGCTTTCTTT.

The chain carries TRBV19 and TRBJ1-2; D is unclear. Germline V CDR1 and CDR2: LNHDA, SQIVND (reference sequence). The length of the CDR3 is 14 residues. The V end was cut by 8 bases, the J end by 4 bases, with 17 bases between. CDR3 region: CASAVGRSLYGYTF. CDR3 nucleotide sequence: TGTGCCAGTGCCGTTGGGAGGAGCCTCTATGGCTACACCTTC.

The chain combines TRBV29-1 with TRBJ1-4; TRBD1 is a possible D gene (6 bases). The CDR3 is 13 amino acids. Germline CDR1 is SQVTM and CDR2 is ANQGSEA. Trimming left V 5 bases short and J 8 bases short, with 15 bases between. The CDR3 protein is CSVWHRASEKLFF. CDR3 bases: TGCAGCGTTTGGCACAGGGCATCCGAAAAACTGTTTTTT.

This clone has a single count. The chain combines TRBV5-6 with TRBJ2-5; 8 bases agree with TRBD1. CDR3 length: 15 amino acids. CDR1 and CDR2 (germline): SGHDT, YYEEEE. With V trimmed by 4 bases and J by 4 bases, 9 bases remained unmatched. The CDR3 region is CASSLGQARRETQYF. DNA for the CDR3: TGTGCCAGCAGCCTGGGACAGGCTAGACGAGAGACCCAGTACTTC.

This clone showed up just a few times. The V gene is TRBV7-2, the J gene TRBJ2-1; TRBD2 matches 11 bases. The CDR3 contains 16 residues. The junction had 9 bases not matched to a gene; V was cut back by 4 bases and J by 7 bases. Per germline, CDR1 SGHTA and CDR2 FQGNSA. The CDR3 nucleotides are TGTGCCAGCAGCTCCCCGACTAGCGGGACGCGAAATGAGCAGTTCTTC. It encodes CASSSPTSGTRNEQFF.

V is TRBV29-1 and J is TRBJ2-1; a possible D gene is TRBD2 (5 bases). This CDR3 spans 14 amino acids. Germline V gene lookup returns CDR1 SQVTM and CDR2 ANQGSEA. V was clipped by 5 bases and J by 9 bases, with 20 bases between them. CDR3 in DNA: TGCAGCGTTTCCATCCCGGGTTCCCGGGGTGAGCAGTTCTTC. It is translated as CSVSIPGSRGEQFF.

In its sample, this clone was seen once. This sequence joins TRBV2 and TRBJ2-2; D is perhaps TRBD1 (8 bases). Germline loops: CDR1 SNHLY, CDR2 FYNNEI. This CDR3 has 16 residues. Trimming left V 6 bases short and J 5 bases short, with 19 bases between. The CDR3: CASRGRDRLTTGELFF. CDR3 coding DNA: TGTGCCAGCAGGGGGAGGGACAGGTTAACGACCGGGGAGCTGTTTTTT.

This chain uses TRBV28 with TRBJ2-5; a possible D gene is TRBD2 (6 bases). CDR1 is MDHEN and CDR2 is SYDVKM in the germline V gene. The CDR3 is 15 residues long. Trimming shortened V by 8 bases and J by 3 bases, and 19 bases separated the two germline ends. CDR3 DNA sequence: TGTGCCAGCCGATCGGTCGGGACTCTCAAAGAGACCCAGTACTTC. Translating gives CASRSVGTLKETQYF.

The chain combines TRBV28 with TRBJ2-7; 10 positions agree with TRBD2. V lost 8 bases and J lost 1; bases outside the gene matches: 8. Germline CDR1 reads MDHEN; CDR2 reads SYDVKM. This CDR3 is 15 amino acids long. The CDR3 reads CASRLAGAASYEQYF. CDR3 in DNA: TGTGCCAGCCGTCTAGCGGGAGCGGCGTCCTACGAGCAGTACTTC.

V usage is TRBV5-5 and J usage is TRBJ2-7; D might be TRBD1 (5 bases). The germline V gene encodes CDR1 SGHKS and CDR2 YYEKEE (reference sequence). The CDR3 has 12 residues. The V end lost 5 bases, the J end lost 3 bases, and 9 bases lay between the germline ends. CDR3 nucleotides: TGTGCCAGCAGTCAGGGCCTCTACGAGCAGTACTTC. Translated: CASSQGLYEQYF.